Below, one T cell receptor (beta chain) is given with its context. Antigen unknown. The sample is drawn from a study of CD8+ T cells in alopecia areata. With 3 bases removed from V and 8 bases from J, the gap between germline ends came to 4 bases. The CDR3 has 10 amino acids. The germline V gene encodes CDR1 SGDLS and CDR2 YYNGEE. Points from the study as a whole: Scalp samples also yield sequences from resident alphabeta T cells of normal skin.

Sequencing templates came from extracted RNA that was reverse transcribed into cDNA. This table comes from immunoSEQ multiplex PCR, and its TCRdb copy is limited to in-frame clones, with some not included. This sample has approximately 150,000 clones, with 80% to 90% found just once. The source was CD8+ T cells sorted from blood, collected at week 0. The receptor comes from a human donor with alopecia areata. The gene calls are TRBV9 and TRBJ2-3; the D is unclear. CDR3: CASSGTTQYF. For the CDR3, the DNA is TGTGCCAGCAGCGGAACTACGCAGTATTTT.